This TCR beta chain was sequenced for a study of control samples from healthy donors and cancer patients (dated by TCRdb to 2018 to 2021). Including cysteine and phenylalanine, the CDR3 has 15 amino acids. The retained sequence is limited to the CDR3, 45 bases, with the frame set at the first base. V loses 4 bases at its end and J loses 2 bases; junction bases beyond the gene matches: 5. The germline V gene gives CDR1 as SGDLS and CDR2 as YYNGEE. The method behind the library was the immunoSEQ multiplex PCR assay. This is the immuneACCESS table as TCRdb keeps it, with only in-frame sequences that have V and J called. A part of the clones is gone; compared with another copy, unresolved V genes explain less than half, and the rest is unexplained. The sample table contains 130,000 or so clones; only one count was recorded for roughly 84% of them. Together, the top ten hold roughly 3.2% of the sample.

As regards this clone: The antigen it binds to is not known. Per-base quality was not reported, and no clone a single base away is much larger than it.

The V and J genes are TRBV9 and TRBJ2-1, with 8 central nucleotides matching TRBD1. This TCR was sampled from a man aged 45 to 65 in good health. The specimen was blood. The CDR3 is CASSPRTGTYNEQFF. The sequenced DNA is TGTGCCAGCAGCCCCCGGACAGGGACCTACAATGAGCAGTTCTTC.